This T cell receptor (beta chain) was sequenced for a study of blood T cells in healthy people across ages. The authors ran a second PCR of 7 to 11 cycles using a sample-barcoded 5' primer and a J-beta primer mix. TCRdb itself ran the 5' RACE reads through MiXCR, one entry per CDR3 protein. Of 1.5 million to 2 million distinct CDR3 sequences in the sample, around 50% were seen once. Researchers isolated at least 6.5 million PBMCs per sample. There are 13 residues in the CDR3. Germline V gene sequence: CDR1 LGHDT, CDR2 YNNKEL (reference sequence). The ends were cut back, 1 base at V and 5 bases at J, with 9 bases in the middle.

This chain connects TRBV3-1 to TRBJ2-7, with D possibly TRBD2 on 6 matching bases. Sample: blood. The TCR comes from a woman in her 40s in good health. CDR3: CASSQVPSDEQYF. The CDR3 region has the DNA TGTGCCAGCAGCCAAGTACCTAGCGACGAGCAGTACTTC.